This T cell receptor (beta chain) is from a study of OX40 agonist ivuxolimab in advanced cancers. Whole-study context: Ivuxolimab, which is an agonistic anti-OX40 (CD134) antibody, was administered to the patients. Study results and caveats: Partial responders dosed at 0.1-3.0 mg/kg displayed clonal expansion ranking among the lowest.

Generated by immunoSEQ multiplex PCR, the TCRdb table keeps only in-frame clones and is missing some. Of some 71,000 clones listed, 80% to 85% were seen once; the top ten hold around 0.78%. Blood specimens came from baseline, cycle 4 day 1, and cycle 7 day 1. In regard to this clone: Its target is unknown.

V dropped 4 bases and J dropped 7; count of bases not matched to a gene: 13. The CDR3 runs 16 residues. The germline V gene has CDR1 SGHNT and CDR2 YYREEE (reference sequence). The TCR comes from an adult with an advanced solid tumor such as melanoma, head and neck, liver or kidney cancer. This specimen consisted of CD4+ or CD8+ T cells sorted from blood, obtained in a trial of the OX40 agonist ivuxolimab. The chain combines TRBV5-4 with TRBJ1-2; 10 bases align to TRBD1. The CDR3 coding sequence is TGTGCCAGCAGCGCTCGTAAGACAGGGGGCGAAGTTGGCTACACCTTC. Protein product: CASSARKTGGEVGYTF.